This T cell receptor beta chain was observed in a study of CD8 T cells in ankylosing spondylitis. Study-wide results and limits: Relatively scarce in peripheral blood, disease-linked clones were CD8+.

Notes on this clonotype: Its antigen is not known.

The V segment lost 3 bases and the J segment 2 bases; nucleotides outside the gene matches: 4. The CDR3 consists of 15 residues. A single record per CDR3 protein comes from TCRdb applying MiXCR to the 5' RACE reads. Of some 250,000 distinct CDR3 sequences detected, about 24% appear once; the ten largest clones hold less than 0.75%. The TCR was taken from a male donor with ankylosing spondylitis or in good health (not recorded which). The sample consisted of blood, either unsorted or a sorted T cell fraction (not recorded which). J is TRBJ2-3 and V is TRBV12-3 or TRBV12-4, with TRBD2 matching over 8 bases. CDR3: CASSFGGGSTDTQYF. CDR3 sequence (DNA): TGTGCCAGCAGTTTCGGCGGGGGGTCCACAGATACGCAGTATTTT.